The present T cell receptor (beta chain) was sequenced within a study of T cell responses to AZD1222 COVID-19 vaccine (dated by TCRdb to about 2021). Study-level background: A total of about 230 trial participants underwent TCR sequencing, of whom 207 received two doses of AZD1222 and about 25 received two doses of the MenACWY control vaccine. Trial participants were enrolled into age subgroups of 18-55, 56-69 and 70-plus years, which contained 148, 28 and 57 TCR-sequenced participants, respectively. What the work shows at the level of the full study, not this receptor alone: Participants were mostly white British, with more females than males. The authors suggested clonal diversity may have been underestimated. Epitopes outside the regions mutated in the B.1.351 and B.1.1.7 variants were reportedly recognized by nearly half of the unique spike-specific TCRs. After two AZD1222 doses, spike-specific TCR breadth and depth were significantly higher than at day 0 and than in MenACWY recipients. In the small 56-69-year group, the increase in depth fell short of significance, most likely because of low power. The vaccine-associated CD4 TCRs covered the entire spike protein, and the dominant responses fell in regions 160-218 and 743-854. Only six AZD1222 recipients were SARS-CoV-2 seropositive at baseline, limiting conclusions about previously exposed vaccinees. Because no samples from the day 14 peak response were available, repertoires could be characterized only after the peak T cell response.

In the case of this clone: The target of this receptor is not known. The record has no base qualities; no much larger clone is one base away.

Per the publication, the time point label means: baseline before first vaccination. This specimen's treatment or condition label, interpreted: meningococcal conjugate vaccine given as trial control. Vaccinee samples were obtained from the UK trials COV001 and COV002, which included a single-blind randomized controlled phase 2/3 trial of AZD1222 (ChAdOx1 nCoV-19) in healthy adults. For TCRbeta chain sequencing, PBMC samples were collected from trial participants at day 0 and at day 28 after the second dose. The V end loses 1 base and the J end loses 8 bases, and a stretch of 12 bases separates them. CDR1 is given as SGHKS and CDR2 as YYEKEE, both from the germline V gene (reference sequence). Counted from cysteine to phenylalanine, this CDR3 has 13 amino acids. CDR3 DNA only is kept here, 39 bases in frame from base 1. The CDR3 regions of human TCRbeta chains were subjected to immunosequencing. As for the authors' bioinformatics: TCRs in the repertoires were matched against a reference library of SARS-CoV-2-specific TCRs that had been generated with the MIRA antigen-specificity platform. Breadth meant the fraction of unique TCRs that were SARS-CoV-2-associated, whereas depth meant the fraction of total T cells that were SARS-CoV-2-associated. Using the MIRA data, every spike-specific TCR was mapped to the spike region that the TCR reacted to and assigned to either a CD4 or a CD8 class. Log10-transformed breadth and depth values were compared by one-way ANOVA with Sidak's multiple comparisons tests. Imported from immuneACCESS, the table was reduced by TCRdb to in-frame sequences with V and J called. These copies leave out some clones; in studies compared against another copy, an unresolved V gene accounts for under half, and the cause of the remainder is not known. For V, J and clone size, that table is used; D and trimming come from the DNA. The sample table holds under 150,000 clones, of which around 86% were seen once. Around 4.1% of the sample is in the top ten clones.

The receptor chain draws on TRBV5-5 and TRBJ1-2; perhaps TRBD1 is the D gene, with 6 bases matching. The sequence was collected from an adult in good health. Sequencing used peripheral blood, obtained on day 0 of MenACWY control vaccination. The CDR3 region: CASSLPQGPGYTF. The sequence in DNA is TGTGCCAGCAGCTTGCCCCAGGGGCCAGGCTACACCTTC.